Listed here are 27 T cell receptor beta chains from one sample, sequenced in a study of blood T cell repertoires in COVID-19. Here immunoSEQ multiplex PCR was the method, and the copy in TCRdb shows in-frame clones only, minus some. The repertoire holds approximately 150,000 clones, about 85% seen once, with approximately 5.4% in the top ten. Source material: peripheral blood. Receptor source: a woman aged 45-65 years with COVID-19, enrolled during active disease.

The V and J genes are TRBV4-2 and TRBJ2-5, with 15 bases aligning to TRBD2. This CDR3 is 16 amino acids long. CDR1 and CDR2 (germline): LGHNA, YNFKEQ. J gave up 4 bases and V 2 bases, and 2 bases lay outside the gene matches. As DNA, the CDR3 is TGTGCCAGCAGCCAACGGACTAGCGGGGGGGGAGAGACCCAGTACTTC. Amino acid sequence: CASSQRTSGGGETQYF.

V and J are TRBV30 and TRBJ2-5; 7 nucleotides match TRBD2. Per germline, CDR1 GTSNPN and CDR2 SVGIG (reference sequence). This CDR3 spans 12 amino acids. V lost 5 bases and J lost 5; bases outside the gene matches: 5. CDR3 coding DNA: TGTGCCTGGGACGGGGGAGGGGAGACCCAGTACTTC. Translated, it gives CAWDGGGETQYF.

This chain connects TRBV21-1 to TRBJ1-4; the D call TRBD1 from the table was never checked on the DNA. TRBV21-1 is termed a pseudogene. This CDR3 contains 12 residues. The CDR3 sequence: CASSKHREKLFF. The CDR3 DNA is TGTGCCAGCAGCAAACACAGGGAAAAACTGTTTTTT.

This sequence joins TRBV4-1 and TRBJ1-4; D is uncertain. The CDR3 is 15 residues long. Germline loops: CDR1 MGHRA, CDR2 YSYEKL. Trimming removed 1 base at V and 4 bases at J, with 10 bases between. The CDR3 DNA follows: TGCGCCAGCAGCCAAGGTGGAGGGTTTAATGAAAAACTGTTTTTT. Translation: CASSQGGGFNEKLFF.

V and J are TRBV4-2 and TRBJ2-7; TRBD2 might be the D (6 bases). V lost 0 bases to trimming and J lost 3 bases, with 9 bases between them. CDR1 and CDR2 from the germline V gene are LGHNA and YNFKEQ. The CDR3 runs 14 residues. Here the CDR3 reads CASSQDGGGYEQYF. CDR3 sequence (DNA): TGTGCCAGCAGCCAAGACGGGGGTGGCTACGAGCAGTACTTC.

The chain uses TRBV27 and TRBJ2-3; 8 nucleotides line up with TRBD2. This CDR3 has 15 amino acids. Germline lookup yields CDR1 MNHEY and CDR2 SMNVEV (reference sequence). Unmatched junction bases numbered 4, after V lost 3 bases and J lost 2 bases. CDR3 loop: CASSLSGGATDTQYF. In DNA, the CDR3 is TGTGCCAGCAGTTTGTCGGGGGGGGCCACAGATACGCAGTATTTT.

V and J are TRBV7-2 and TRBJ1-2; 8 nucleotides match TRBD1. This CDR3 contains 13 residues. The V gene end was trimmed by 3 bases and the J gene end by 3 bases; junction bases not matched to a gene: 0. Per the germline V gene, CDR1 is SGHTA and CDR2 is FQGNSA. The CDR3 loop reads CASSLDRDYGYTF. The CDR3 DNA follows: TGTGCCAGCAGCTTGGACAGGGACTATGGCTACACCTTC. The full variable domain, its missing parts supplied by reference TRBV7-2 and TRBJ1-2, is GAGVSQSPSNKVTEKGKDVELRCDPISGHTALYWYRQSLGQGLEFLIYFQGNSAPDKSGLPSDRFSAERTGGSVSTLTIQRTQQEDSAVYLCASSLDRDYGYTFGSGTRLTVV.

V gene TRBV6-6 combines with J gene TRBJ2-2; 7 nucleotides match TRBD1. Germline CDR1 and CDR2: MNHNY and SVGAGI (reference sequence). The CDR3 is made up of 13 amino acids. Trimming at V came to 6 bases and at J to 7 bases, leaving 5 bases not matched to a gene. The CDR3 protein is CASRQGSDGELFF. CDR3 DNA: TGTGCCAGCAGACAGGGGTCAGACGGGGAGCTGTTTTTT.

The gene calls are TRBV4-3 and TRBJ1-6; tentative D call: TRBD1 (6 bases). Trimming removed 2 bases at V and 4 bases at J, with 21 bases between. CDR1 LGHNA and CDR2 YSLEER come from the germline V gene. The CDR3 spans 19 residues. In DNA form, the CDR3 reads TGCGCCAGCAGCCAAATTGGCAGGGGAGGGGTAGGATATAATTCACCCCTCCACTTT. Amino acid sequence: CASSQIGRGGVGYNSPLHF.

This chain connects TRBV7-3 to TRBJ2-2; D is possibly TRBD2 (6 bases). The germline V gene has CDR1 SGHTA and CDR2 FQGTGA. The CDR3 has 14 amino acids. The germline V and J ends were trimmed by 5 bases and 4 bases, with 11 bases remaining between them. This CDR3 is CASSPGTSTGELFF. The DNA for the CDR3 is TGTGCCAGCAGCCCAGGGACTTCCACCGGGGAGCTGTTTTTT.

The chain uses TRBV19 and TRBJ2-7; 8 nucleotides agree with TRBD1. CDR3 length equals 15 residues. The V and J ends lost 6 bases and 3 bases, in that order; junction bases with no gene match: 10. CDR1 is LNHDA, CDR2 SQIVND, per germline (reference sequence). The CDR3 DNA reads as TGTGCCAGTAGCTTGGGACAGGTTGATTTCTACGAGCAGTACTTC. It is translated as CASSLGQVDFYEQYF.

The chain couples TRBV20-1 to TRBJ1-2, with D uncertain. This CDR3 is 14 amino acids long. Germline assignment: CDR1 DFQATT and CDR2 SNEGSKA (reference sequence). Trimming took off 3 bases at V and 0 bases at J, with 11 bases between the two ends. The CDR3 reads CSASNSGSNYGYTF. CDR3 DNA sequence: TGCAGTGCTAGTAACAGTGGTTCTAACTATGGCTACACCTTC.

This clone was observed a handful of times. The rearrangement uses TRBV27 and TRBJ2-5; D remains unclear. Germline CDR1 reads MNHEY; CDR2 reads SMNVEV (reference sequence). Between the trimmed V and J ends, which lost 5 bases and 3 bases, there was a span of 10 bases. The CDR3 has 13 amino acids. This chain's CDR3 is CASSPHMEETQYF. The CDR3 DNA is TGTGCCAGCAGTCCACACATGGAAGAGACCCAGTACTTC.

The V gene is TRBV5-1, the J gene TRBJ2-1; 8 nucleotides line up with TRBD2. The CDR3 contains 15 residues. Per the germline V gene, CDR1 is SGHRS and CDR2 is YFSETQ. V lost 0 bases and J lost 5; bases outside the gene matches: 4. The CDR3 region is CASSLGSGGHNEQFF. The CDR3 coding sequence is TGCGCCAGCAGCTTGGGGAGCGGGGGACACAATGAGCAGTTCTTC.

A remark on this clone: The same CDR3 arises from other DNA sequences in this sample as well. The V call is TRBV7-9, the J call TRBJ2-5; 11 nucleotides line up with TRBD1. Germline-derived CDR1 and CDR2 are SEHNR and FQNEAQ (reference sequence). J was trimmed by 5 bases and V by 5 bases; bases with no gene match: 4. The CDR3 has 14 residues. CDR3 in amino acids: CASSPDRGRETQYF. For the CDR3, the DNA is TGTGCCAGCAGCCCGGACAGGGGGCGGGAGACCCAGTACTTC.

The chain links TRBV27 to TRBJ2-3; TRBD2 matches 7 bases. The length of the CDR3 is 14 residues. Per the germline V gene, CDR1 is MNHEY and CDR2 is SMNVEV (reference sequence). Trimming took 3 bases from V and 2 from J; bases not matched to a gene: 2. CDR3 bases: TGTGCCAGCAGTTTGAGCGGGGTCACAGATACGCAGTATTTT. Amino acid sequence: CASSLSGVTDTQYF.

V usage is TRBV5-6 and J usage is TRBJ1-4; no definite D call. Germline V CDR1 and CDR2: SGHDT, YYEEEE. The CDR3 sequence is 17 residues long. The germline V and J ends were trimmed by 1 base and 0 bases, with 13 bases remaining between them. For the CDR3, the DNA is TGTGCCAGCAGCTTGTTCCGGGAAATTGCAACTAATGAAAAACTGTTTTTT. This translates into CASSLFREIATNEKLFF.

This sequence joins TRBV11-3 and TRBJ1-2; 7 positions match TRBD1. Germline assignment: CDR1 SGHNT and CDR2 YENEEA. V was pared by 3 bases and J by 2 bases, with 9 bases of the junction left unmatched. This CDR3 has 16 residues. The CDR3: CASSLSRDRPNYGYTF. The CDR3 nucleotides read TGTGCCAGCAGCTTGAGTCGGGACAGACCGAACTATGGCTACACCTTC.

The table lists this clone with a count of one. This sequence joins TRBV19 and TRBJ1-2; TRBD1 matches at 7 bases. J was trimmed by 5 bases and V by 8 bases; bases with no gene match: 5. Germline lookup yields CDR1 LNHDA and CDR2 SQIVND (reference sequence). CDR3 length equals 12 residues. The CDR3, as DNA: TGTGCCAGTCGACAGGGCGATTATGGCTACACCTTC. It yields the protein CASRQGDYGYTF.

The rearrangement joins TRBV6-2 or TRBV6-3 to TRBJ2-4; D might be TRBD2 (5 bases). V was pared by 2 bases and J by 0 bases, with 11 bases between. This CDR3 has 16 residues. The germline CDR1 and CDR2 sequences are MNHEY and SVGEGT. The CDR3 is CASSYGGALAKNIQYF. The CDR3 DNA sequence: TGTGCCAGCAGTTACGGAGGAGCCCTAGCCAAAAACATTCAGTACTTC.

The V call is TRBV19, the J call TRBJ1-6, with TRBD1 matching 8 bases. Unmatched junction bases numbered 5, after V lost 6 bases and J lost 10 bases. Germline assignment: CDR1 LNHDA and CDR2 SQIVND (reference sequence). The CDR3 consists of 13 residues. For the CDR3, the DNA is TGTGCCAGTAGGGACAGGGACGAGTCACCCCTCCACTTT. This codes for CASRDRDESPLHF.

In DNA, the CDR3 is TGTGCCAGCAGCCAACAAAGCGGGGGGACCATAAAACGACACAATGAGCAGTTCTTC. Residues: CASSQQSGGTIKRHNEQFF. The chain carries TRBV4-2 and TRBJ2-1; 9 positions match TRBD2. CDR3 size: 19 residues. Looked up from germline, CDR1 is LGHNA and CDR2 is YNFKEQ. With V trimmed by 2 bases and J by 5 bases, 16 bases remained unmatched.

Only a few counts were recorded for this clone. V is TRBV6-6 and J is TRBJ1-2, with TRBD1 matching over 7 bases. Germline V gives CDR1 MNHNY, CDR2 SVGAGI (reference sequence). V lost 7 bases and J lost 6; bases outside the gene matches: 8. CDR3 length equals 13 residues. Here the CDR3 DNA reads TGTGCCAGCATCCAGACAGGGAAAAATGGCTACACCTTC. Translation gives CASIQTGKNGYTF.

The J gene is TRBJ2-5, the V gene TRBV7-9; 8 bases are shared with TRBD1. The J segment lost 0 bases and the V segment lost 5 bases, leaving 5 bases of the junction unmatched. CDR3 length: 15 amino acids. Germline lookup yields CDR1 SEHNR and CDR2 FQNEAQ (reference sequence). CDR3 nucleotide sequence: TGTGCCAGCAGCAGGGACAGGCCTTACCAAGAGACCCAGTACTTC. Its protein product is CASSRDRPYQETQYF.

V is TRBV19 and J is TRBJ2-7; D perhaps matches TRBD2 (6 bases). The germline V and J ends were trimmed by 2 bases and 3 bases, with 14 bases remaining between them. Germline V gives CDR1 LNHDA, CDR2 SQIVND (reference sequence). The CDR3 covers 15 residues. CDR3 in amino acids: CASSIIAGRHYEQYF. In DNA form, the CDR3 reads TGTGCCAGTAGTATAATCGCGGGGAGGCACTACGAGCAGTACTTC.

The chain joins TRBV27 to TRBJ2-1; TRBD2 matches at 11 bases. J lost 0 bases, V lost 7 bases, and 14 bases had no gene match. Germline CDR1 is MNHEY and CDR2 is SMNVEV (reference sequence). The CDR3 is 19 amino acids. CDR3 in DNA: TGTGCCAGCACCCCGTCTCTTAGCGGGGGGGCGAGCTCCTACAATGAGCAGTTCTTC. Translation gives CASTPSLSGGASSYNEQFF.

The table lists this clone with a few counts. The rearrangement uses TRBV6-2 or TRBV6-3 and TRBJ1-6, with D tentatively TRBD1 (6 bases). This CDR3 region has 14 residues. Germline V gene sequence: CDR1 MNHEY, CDR2 SVGEGT. V gave up 6 bases and J gave up 7 bases, with 13 bases separating them. The CDR3 coding sequence is TGTGCCAGCAGCCCCGCGGACAGCAATTCACCCCTCCACTTT. It yields the protein CASSPADSNSPLHF.